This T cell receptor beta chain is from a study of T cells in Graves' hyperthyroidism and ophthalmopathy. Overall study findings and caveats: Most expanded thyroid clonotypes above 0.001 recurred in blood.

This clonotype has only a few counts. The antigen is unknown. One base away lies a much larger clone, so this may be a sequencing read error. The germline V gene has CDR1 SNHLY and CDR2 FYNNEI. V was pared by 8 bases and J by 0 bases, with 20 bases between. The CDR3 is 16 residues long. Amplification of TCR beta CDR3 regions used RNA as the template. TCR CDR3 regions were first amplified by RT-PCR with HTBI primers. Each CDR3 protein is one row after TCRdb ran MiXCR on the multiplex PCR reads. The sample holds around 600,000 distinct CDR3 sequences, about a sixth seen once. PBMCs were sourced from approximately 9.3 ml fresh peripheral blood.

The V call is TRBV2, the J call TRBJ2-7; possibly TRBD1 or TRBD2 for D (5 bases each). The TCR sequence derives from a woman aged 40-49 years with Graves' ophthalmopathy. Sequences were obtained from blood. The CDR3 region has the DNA TGTGCCAGCTTACCCCGGGACCCCATGAGCTCCTACGAGCAGTACTTC. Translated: CASLPRDPMSSYEQYF. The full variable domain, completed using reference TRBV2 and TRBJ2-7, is EPEVTQTPSHQVTQMGQEVILRCVPISNHLYFYWYRQILGQKVEFLVSFYNNEISEKSEIFDDQFSVERPDGSNFTLKIRSTKLEDSAMYFCASLPRDPMSSYEQYFGPGTRLTVT.